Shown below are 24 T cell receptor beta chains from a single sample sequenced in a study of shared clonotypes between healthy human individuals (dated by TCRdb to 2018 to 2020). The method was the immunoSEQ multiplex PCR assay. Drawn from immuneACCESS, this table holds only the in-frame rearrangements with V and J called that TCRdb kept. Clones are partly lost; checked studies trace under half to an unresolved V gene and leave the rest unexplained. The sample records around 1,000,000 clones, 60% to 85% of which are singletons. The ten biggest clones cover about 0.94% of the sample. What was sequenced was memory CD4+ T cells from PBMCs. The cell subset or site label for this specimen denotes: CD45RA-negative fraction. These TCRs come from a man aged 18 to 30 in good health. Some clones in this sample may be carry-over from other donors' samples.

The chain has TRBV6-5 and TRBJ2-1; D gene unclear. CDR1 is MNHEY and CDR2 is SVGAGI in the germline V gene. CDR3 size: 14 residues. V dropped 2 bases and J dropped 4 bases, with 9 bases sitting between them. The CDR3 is CASSYRPSYNEQFF. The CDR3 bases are TGTGCCAGCAGTTACCGGCCCAGTTACAATGAGCAGTTCTTC.

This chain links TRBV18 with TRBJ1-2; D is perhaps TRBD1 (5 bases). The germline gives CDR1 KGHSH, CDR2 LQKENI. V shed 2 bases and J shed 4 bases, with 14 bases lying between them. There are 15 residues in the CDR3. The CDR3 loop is CASSPTLGTGYGYTF. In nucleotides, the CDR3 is TGTGCCAGCTCACCAACATTAGGGACTGGCTATGGCTACACCTTC.

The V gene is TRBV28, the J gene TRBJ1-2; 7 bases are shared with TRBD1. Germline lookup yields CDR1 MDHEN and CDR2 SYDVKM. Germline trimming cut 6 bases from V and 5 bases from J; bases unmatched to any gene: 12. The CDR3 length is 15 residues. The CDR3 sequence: CASSQISDRRYGYTF. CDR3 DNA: TGTGCCAGCAGCCAAATCTCGGACAGGAGGTATGGCTACACCTTC.

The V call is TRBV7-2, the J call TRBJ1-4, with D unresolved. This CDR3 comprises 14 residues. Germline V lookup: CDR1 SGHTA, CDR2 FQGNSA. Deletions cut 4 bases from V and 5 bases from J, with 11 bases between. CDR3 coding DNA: TGTGCCAGCAGCTCCTCCGGGCGAAATGAAAAACTGTTTTTT. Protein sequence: CASSSSGRNEKLFF.

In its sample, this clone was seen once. This CDR3 reads CASTRGLGAYGYTF. CDR3 DNA: TGTGCCAGTACAAGGGGCTTGGGGGCCTATGGCTACACCTTC. V usage is TRBV19 and J usage is TRBJ1-2, with TRBD1 as a possible D gene (6 bases). Germline-derived CDR1 and CDR2 are LNHDA and SQIVND (reference sequence). Trimming removed 7 bases at V and 4 bases at J, with 16 bases between. The CDR3 has 14 amino acids.

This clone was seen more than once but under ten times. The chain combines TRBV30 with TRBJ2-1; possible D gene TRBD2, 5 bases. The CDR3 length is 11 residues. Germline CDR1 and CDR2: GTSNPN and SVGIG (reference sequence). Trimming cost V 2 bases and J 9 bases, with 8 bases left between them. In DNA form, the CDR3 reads TGTGCCTGGAGTCAGCGGAGTGAGCAGTTCTTC. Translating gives CAWSQRSEQFF. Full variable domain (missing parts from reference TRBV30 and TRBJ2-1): SQTIHQWPATLVQPVGSPLSLECTVEGTSNPNLYWYRQAAGRGLQLLFYSVGIGQISSEVPQNLSASRPQDRQFILSSKKLLLSDSGFYLCAWSQRSEQFFGPGTRLTVL.

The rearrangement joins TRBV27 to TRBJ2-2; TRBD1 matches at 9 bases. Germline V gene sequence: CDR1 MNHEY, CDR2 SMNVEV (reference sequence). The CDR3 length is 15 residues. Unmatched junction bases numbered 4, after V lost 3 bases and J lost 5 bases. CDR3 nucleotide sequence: TGTGCCAGCAGTTTCTGGGACAGGGAAACCGGGGAGCTGTTTTTT. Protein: CASSFWDRETGELFF.

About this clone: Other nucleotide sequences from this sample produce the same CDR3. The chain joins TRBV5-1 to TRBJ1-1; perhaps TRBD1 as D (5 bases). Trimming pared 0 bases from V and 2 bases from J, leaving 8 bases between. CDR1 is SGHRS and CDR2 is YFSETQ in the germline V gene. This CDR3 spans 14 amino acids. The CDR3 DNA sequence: TGCGCCAGCAGCTTGGACACAGGAAACACTGAAGCTTTCTTT. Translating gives CASSLDTGNTEAFF.

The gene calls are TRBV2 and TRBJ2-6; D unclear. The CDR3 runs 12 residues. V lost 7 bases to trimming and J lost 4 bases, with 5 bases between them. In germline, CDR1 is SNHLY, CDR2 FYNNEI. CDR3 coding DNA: TGTGCCAGCATGATCGGGGCCAACGTCCTGACTTTC. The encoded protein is CASMIGANVLTF.

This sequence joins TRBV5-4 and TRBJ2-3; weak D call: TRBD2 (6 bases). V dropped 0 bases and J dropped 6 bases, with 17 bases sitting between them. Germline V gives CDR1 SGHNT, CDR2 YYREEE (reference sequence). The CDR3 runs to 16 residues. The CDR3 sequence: CASSLGLGPTRDTQYF. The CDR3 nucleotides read TGTGCCAGCAGCTTGGGACTAGGCCCCACGAGGGATACGCAGTATTTT.

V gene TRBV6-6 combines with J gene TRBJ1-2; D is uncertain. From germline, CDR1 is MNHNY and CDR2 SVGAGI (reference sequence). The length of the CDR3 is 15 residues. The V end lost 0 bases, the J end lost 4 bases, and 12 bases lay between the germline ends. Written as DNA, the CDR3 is TGTGCCAGCAGTTACTCGAACATGGTTGGCTATGGCTACACCTTC. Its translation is CASSYSNMVGYGYTF.

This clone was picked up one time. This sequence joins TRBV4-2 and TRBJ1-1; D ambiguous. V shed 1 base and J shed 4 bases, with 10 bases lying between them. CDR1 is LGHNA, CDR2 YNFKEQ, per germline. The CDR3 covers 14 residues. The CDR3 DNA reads TGTGCCAGCAGCCAAGTAGGAATTCGCACTGAAGCTTTCTTT. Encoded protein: CASSQVGIRTEAFF.

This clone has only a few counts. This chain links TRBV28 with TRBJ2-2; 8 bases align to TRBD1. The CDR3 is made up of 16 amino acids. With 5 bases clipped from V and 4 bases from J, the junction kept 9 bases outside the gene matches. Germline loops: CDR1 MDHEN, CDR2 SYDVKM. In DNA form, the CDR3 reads TGTGCCAGCAGTCCCACCGGGACAGGCGGCACCGGGGAGCTGTTTTTT. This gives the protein CASSPTGTGGTGELFF.

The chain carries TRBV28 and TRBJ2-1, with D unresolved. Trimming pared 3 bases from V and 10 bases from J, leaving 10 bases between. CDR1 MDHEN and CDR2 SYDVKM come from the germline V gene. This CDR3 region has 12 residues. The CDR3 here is CASSLIPEEQFF. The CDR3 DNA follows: TGTGCCAGCAGTTTGATCCCGGAGGAGCAGTTCTTC.

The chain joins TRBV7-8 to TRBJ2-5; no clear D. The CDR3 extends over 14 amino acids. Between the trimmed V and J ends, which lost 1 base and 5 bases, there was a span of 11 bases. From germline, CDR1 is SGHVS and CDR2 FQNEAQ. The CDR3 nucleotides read TGTGCCAGCAGCTTAGGTTGGGTGGCTGAGACCCAGTACTTC. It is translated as CASSLGWVAETQYF.

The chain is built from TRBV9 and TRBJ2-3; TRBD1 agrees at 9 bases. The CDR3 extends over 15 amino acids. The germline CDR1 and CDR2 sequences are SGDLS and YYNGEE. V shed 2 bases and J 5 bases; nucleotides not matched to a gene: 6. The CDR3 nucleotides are TGTGCCAGCAGCGTTTCCGGACAGGGGAGAGATACGCAGTATTTT. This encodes CASSVSGQGRDTQYF.

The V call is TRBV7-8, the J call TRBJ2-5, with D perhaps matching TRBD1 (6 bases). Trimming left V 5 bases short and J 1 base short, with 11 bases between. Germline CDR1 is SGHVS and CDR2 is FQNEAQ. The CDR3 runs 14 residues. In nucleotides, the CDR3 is TGTGCCAGCAGCATCAGGGGCTCCCAAGAGACCCAGTACTTC. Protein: CASSIRGSQETQYF.

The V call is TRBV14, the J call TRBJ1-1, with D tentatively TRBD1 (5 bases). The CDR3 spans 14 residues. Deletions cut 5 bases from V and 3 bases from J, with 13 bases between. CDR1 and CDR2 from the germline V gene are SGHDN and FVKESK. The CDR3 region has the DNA TGTGCCAGCAGCGCCACTAACAGGTACACTGAAGCTTTCTTT. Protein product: CASSATNRYTEAFF.

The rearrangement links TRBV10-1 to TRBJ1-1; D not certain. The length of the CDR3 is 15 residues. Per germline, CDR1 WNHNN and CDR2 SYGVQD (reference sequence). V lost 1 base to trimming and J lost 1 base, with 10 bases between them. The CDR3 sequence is CASSEYPGANTEAFF. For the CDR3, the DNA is TGCGCCAGCAGTGAGTACCCCGGAGCGAACACTGAAGCTTTCTTT.

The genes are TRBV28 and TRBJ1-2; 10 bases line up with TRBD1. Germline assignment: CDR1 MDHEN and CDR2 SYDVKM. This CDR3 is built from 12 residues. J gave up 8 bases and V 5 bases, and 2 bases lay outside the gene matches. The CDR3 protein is CASSGTGEGYTF. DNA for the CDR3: TGTGCCAGCAGTGGGACAGGGGAGGGCTACACCTTC.

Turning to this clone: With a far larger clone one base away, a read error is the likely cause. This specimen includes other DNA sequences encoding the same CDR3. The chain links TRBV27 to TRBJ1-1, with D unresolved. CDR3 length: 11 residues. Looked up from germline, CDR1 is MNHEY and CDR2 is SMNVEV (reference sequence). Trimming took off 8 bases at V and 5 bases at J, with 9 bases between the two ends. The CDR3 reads CASRFQTEAFF. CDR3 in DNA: TGTGCCAGCCGCTTTCAAACTGAAGCTTTCTTT.

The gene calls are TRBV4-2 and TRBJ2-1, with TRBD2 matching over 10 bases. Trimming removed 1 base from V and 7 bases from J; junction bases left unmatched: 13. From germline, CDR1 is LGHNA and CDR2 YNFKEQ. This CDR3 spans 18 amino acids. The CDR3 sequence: CASSQAPSSGSGNNEQFF. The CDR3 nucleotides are TGTGCCAGCAGCCAAGCTCCCTCTAGCGGGAGTGGTAATAATGAGCAGTTCTTC.

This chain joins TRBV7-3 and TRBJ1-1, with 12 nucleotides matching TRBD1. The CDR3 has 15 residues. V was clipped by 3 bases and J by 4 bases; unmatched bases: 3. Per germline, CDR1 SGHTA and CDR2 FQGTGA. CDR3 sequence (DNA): TGTGCCAGCAGCTTCGGGACAGGGGGCGTCACTGAAGCTTTCTTT. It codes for CASSFGTGGVTEAFF.

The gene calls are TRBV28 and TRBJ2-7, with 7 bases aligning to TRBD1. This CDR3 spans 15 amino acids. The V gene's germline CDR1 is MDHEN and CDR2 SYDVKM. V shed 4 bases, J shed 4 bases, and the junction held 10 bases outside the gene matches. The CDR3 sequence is CASSSPGQMTYEQYF. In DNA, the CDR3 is TGTGCCAGCAGTTCCCCGGGACAGATGACTTACGAGCAGTACTTC.